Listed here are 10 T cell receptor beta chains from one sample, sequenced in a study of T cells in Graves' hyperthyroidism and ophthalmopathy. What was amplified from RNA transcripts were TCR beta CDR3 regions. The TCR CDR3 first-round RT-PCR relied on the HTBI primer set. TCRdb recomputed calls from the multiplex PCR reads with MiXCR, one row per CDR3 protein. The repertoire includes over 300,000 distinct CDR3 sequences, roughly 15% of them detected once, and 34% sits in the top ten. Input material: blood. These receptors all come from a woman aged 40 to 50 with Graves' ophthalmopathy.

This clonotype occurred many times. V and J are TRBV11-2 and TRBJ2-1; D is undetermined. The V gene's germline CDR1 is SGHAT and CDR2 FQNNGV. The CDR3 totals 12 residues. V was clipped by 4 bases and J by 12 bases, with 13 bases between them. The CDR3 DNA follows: TGTGCCAGCAGCTGGGATAAGTATGGGCAGTTCTTC. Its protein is CASSWDKYGQFF.

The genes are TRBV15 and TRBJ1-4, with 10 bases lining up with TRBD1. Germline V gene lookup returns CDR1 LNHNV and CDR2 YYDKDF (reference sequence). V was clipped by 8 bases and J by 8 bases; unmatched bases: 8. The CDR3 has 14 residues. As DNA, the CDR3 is TGTGCCACCGGCCTCGACAGGGGGCGGGAAAAACTGTTTTTT. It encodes CATGLDRGREKLFF.

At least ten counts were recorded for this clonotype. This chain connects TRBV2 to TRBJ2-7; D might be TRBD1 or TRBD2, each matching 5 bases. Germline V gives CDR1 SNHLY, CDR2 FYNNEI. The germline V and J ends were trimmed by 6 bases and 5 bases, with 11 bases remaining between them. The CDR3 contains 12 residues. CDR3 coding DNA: TGTGCCAGCAGGGCCGTGGGGGACGAGCAGTACTTC. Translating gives CASRAVGDEQYF.

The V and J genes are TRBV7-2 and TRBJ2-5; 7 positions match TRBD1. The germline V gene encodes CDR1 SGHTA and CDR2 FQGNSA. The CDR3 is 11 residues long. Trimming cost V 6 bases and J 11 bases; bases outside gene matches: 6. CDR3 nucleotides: TGTGCCAGCAGTCCGACAGGGTTTCAGTACTTC. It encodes CASSPTGFQYF.

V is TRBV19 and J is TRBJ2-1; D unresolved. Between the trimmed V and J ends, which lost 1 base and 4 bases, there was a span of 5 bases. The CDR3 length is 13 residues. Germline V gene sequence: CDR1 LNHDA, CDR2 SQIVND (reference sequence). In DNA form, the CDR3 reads TGTGCCAGTAGTATAGGCGGATACAATGAGCAGTTCTTC. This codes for CASSIGGYNEQFF.

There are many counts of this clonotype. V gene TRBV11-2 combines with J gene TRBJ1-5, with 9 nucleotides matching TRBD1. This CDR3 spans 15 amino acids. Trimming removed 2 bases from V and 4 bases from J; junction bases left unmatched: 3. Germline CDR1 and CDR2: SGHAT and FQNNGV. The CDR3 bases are TGTGCCAGCAGCTTAAACAGGGGGCCAAATCAGCCCCAGCATTTT. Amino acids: CASSLNRGPNQPQHF.

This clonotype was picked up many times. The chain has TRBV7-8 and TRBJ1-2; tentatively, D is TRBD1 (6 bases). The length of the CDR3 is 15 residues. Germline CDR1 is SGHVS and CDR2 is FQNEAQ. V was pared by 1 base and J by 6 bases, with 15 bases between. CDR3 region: CASSLVVGAWDGYTF. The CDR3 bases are TGTGCCAGCAGCTTAGTAGTGGGGGCTTGGGATGGCTACACCTTC.

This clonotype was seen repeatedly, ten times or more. CDR3: CASRGAGEPTDTQYF. CDR3 DNA sequence: TGTGCCAGCAGAGGAGCGGGGGAGCCCACAGATACGCAGTATTTT. The rearrangement joins TRBV6-1 to TRBJ2-3, with 8 bases lining up with TRBD2. Trimming at V came to 6 bases and at J to 2 bases, leaving 7 bases not matched to a gene. The germline CDR1 and CDR2 sequences are MNHNS and SASEGT. The CDR3 length is 15 residues.

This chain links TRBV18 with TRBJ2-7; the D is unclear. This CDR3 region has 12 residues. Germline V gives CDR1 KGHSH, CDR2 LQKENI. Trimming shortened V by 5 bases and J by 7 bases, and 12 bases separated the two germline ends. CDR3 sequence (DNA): TGTGCCAGCTCAAGAGAGAATGGGGAGCAGTACTTC. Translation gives CASSRENGEQYF.

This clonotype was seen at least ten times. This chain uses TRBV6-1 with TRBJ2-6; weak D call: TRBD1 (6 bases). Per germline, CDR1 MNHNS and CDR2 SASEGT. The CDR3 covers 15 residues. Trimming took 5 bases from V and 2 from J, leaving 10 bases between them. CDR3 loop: CASSYGGAGANVLTF. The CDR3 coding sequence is TGTGCCAGCAGTTATGGGGGCGCTGGGGCCAACGTCCTGACTTTC.